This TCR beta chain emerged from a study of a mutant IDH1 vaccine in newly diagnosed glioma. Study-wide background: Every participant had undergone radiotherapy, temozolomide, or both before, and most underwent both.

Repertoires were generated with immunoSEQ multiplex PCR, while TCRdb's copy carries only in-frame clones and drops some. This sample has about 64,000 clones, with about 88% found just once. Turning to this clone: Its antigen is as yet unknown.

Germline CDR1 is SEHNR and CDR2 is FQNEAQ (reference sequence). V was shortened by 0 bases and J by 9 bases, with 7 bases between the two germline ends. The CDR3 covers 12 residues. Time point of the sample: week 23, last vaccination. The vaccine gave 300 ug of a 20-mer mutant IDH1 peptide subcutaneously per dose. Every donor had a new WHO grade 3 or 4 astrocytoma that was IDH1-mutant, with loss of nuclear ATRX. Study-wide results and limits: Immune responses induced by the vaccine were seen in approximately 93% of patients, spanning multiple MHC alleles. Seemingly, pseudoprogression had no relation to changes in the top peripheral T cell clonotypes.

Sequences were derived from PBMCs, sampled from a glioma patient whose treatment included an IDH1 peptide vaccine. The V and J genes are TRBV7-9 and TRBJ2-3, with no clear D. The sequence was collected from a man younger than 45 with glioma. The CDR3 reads CASSLAWQTQYF. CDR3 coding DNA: TGTGCCAGCAGCTTAGCGTGGCAGACGCAGTATTTT.